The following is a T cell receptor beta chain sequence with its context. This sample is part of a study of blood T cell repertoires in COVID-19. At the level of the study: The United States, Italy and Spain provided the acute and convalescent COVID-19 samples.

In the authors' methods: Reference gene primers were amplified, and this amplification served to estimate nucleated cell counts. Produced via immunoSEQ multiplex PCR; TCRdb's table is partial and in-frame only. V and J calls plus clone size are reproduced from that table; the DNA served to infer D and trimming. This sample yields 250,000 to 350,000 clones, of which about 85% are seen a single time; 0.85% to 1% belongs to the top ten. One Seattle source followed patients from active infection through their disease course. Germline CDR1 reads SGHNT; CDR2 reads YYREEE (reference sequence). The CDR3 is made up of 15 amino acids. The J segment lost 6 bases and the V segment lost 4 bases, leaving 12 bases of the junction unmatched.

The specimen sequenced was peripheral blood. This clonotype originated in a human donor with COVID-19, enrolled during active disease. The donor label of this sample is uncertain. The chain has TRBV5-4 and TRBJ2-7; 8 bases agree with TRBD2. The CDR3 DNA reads TGTGCCAGCAGCGTCCTGGGACTAGGAGCTCTCGAGCAGTACTTC. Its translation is CASSVLGLGALEQYF.